One and the same sample provided the 27 T cell receptor beta chains below, sequenced in a study of T cell responses to AZD1222 COVID-19 vaccine. Here immunoSEQ multiplex PCR was the method, and the copy in TCRdb shows in-frame clones only, minus some. The sample comprises approximately 120,000 clones, approximately 93% of which are singletons, and about 0.86% rests with the top ten. This material consisted of peripheral blood, taken on day 0 of AZD1222 vaccination. The receptors were gathered from an adult in good health.

The count of this clone is one. V gene TRBV4-1 combines with J gene TRBJ1-2; 10 nucleotides align to TRBD1. J gave up 4 bases and V 3 bases, and 8 bases lay outside the gene matches. The CDR3 consists of 16 residues. Germline-derived CDR1 and CDR2 are MGHRA and YSYEKL. The DNA of the CDR3 is TGCGCCAGCAGCCAGAGTCAGACAGGGGGCGGCTATGGCTACACCTTC. Translated, it gives CASSQSQTGGGYGYTF.

The chain combines TRBV6-5 with TRBJ1-2; D is unresolved. This CDR3 has 13 amino acids. In germline, CDR1 is MNHEY, CDR2 SVGAGI. V was trimmed by 6 bases and J by 5 bases, leaving 13 bases between them. CDR3 coding DNA: TGTGCCAGCAGCCCCGATGGACTTTATGGCTACACCTTC. Its protein product is CASSPDGLYGYTF.

V usage is TRBV19 and J usage is TRBJ1-5, with 11 bases identical to TRBD1. CDR1 is LNHDA, CDR2 SQIVND, per germline (reference sequence). J gave up 8 bases and V 6 bases, and 12 bases lay outside the gene matches. CDR3 length: 16 amino acids. CDR3 sequence: CASSRGQGAFREPQHF. The CDR3 nucleotides read TGTGCCAGTAGCCGAGGACAGGGGGCTTTTAGGGAGCCCCAGCATTTT.

J is TRBJ1-6 and V is TRBV11-2; D may be TRBD1 (5 bases). The V end was cut by 0 bases, the J end by 10 bases, with 10 bases between. The germline gives CDR1 SGHAT, CDR2 FQNNGV. The CDR3 covers 14 residues. CDR3 nucleotide sequence: TGTGCCAGCAGCTTAGATCGAGGGGAATCACCCCTCCACTTT. Its protein is CASSLDRGESPLHF. The complete variable domain, with remaining parts taken from reference TRBV11-2 and TRBJ1-6, reads EAGVAQSPRYKIIEKRQSVAFWCNPISGHATLYWYQQILGQGPKLLIQFQNNGVVDDSQLPKDRFSAERLKGVDSTLKIQPAKLEDSAVYLCASSLDRGESPLHFGNGTRLTVT.

V and J are TRBV6-5 and TRBJ1-5; D perhaps matches TRBD1 (5 bases). CDR1 and CDR2 (germline): MNHEY, SVGAGI. This CDR3 has 15 residues. V was pared by 5 bases and J by 11 bases, with 22 bases between. This chain's CDR3 is CASSSGTAFLGTQHF. The CDR3 DNA is TGTGCCAGCAGTAGCGGGACGGCCTTCTTGGGGACCCAGCATTTT.

J is TRBJ1-1 and V is TRBV10-3; 7 positions match TRBD1. CDR1 ENHRY and CDR2 SYGVKD come from the germline V gene. V was clipped by 0 bases and J by 7 bases; unmatched bases: 5. This CDR3 has 14 residues. The CDR3 reads CAISESNRGHEAFF. Here the CDR3 DNA reads TGTGCCATCAGTGAGTCGAACAGGGGACATGAAGCTTTCTTT.

The V gene is TRBV21-1, the J gene TRBJ1-1; the D call of TRBD1 is as the table states it, not checked on the DNA. TRBV21-1 counts as a pseudogene. This CDR3 is 15 amino acids long. This chain's CDR3 is CAKRADRGQDTEAFF. As DNA, the CDR3 is TGTGCCAAACGTGCGGACAGGGGGCAAGACACTGAAGCTTTCTTT.

The genes are TRBV2 and TRBJ1-5, with TRBD1 identical over 7 bases. The CDR3 runs 14 residues. The V gene's germline CDR1 is SNHLY and CDR2 FYNNEI. V was pared by 5 bases and J by 6 bases, with 7 bases of the junction left unmatched. CDR3 nucleotide sequence: TGTGCCAGCAGTACCGACAGGGTGGGTCAGCCCCAGCATTTT. Encoded protein: CASSTDRVGQPQHF.

This chain uses TRBV10-3 with TRBJ1-2; 7 bases agree with TRBD1. Germline V lookup: CDR1 ENHRY, CDR2 SYGVKD. The J segment lost 8 bases and the V segment lost 6 bases, leaving 15 bases of the junction unmatched. This CDR3 contains 15 residues. DNA of the CDR3: TGTGCCATCAGCCCCCAGACAGGGCGCCAGGAGGGCTACACCTTC. This translates into CAISPQTGRQEGYTF.

V and J are TRBV14 and TRBJ1-1, with D maybe TRBD1 (5 bases). Trimming left V 4 bases short and J 7 bases short, with 40 bases between. The CDR3 extends over 22 amino acids. The germline V gene has CDR1 SGHDN and CDR2 FVKESK. The CDR3 is CASSLTGAREKNHRTLLSEAFF. Written as DNA, the CDR3 is TGTGCCAGCAGCCTCACCGGGGCCAGAGAAAAAAACCATAGAACACTGCTTAGTGAAGCTTTCTTT.

The genes are TRBV10-3 and TRBJ1-2; 7 nucleotides match TRBD1. The CDR3 length is 14 residues. The V and J ends lost 8 bases and 0 bases, in that order; junction bases with no gene match: 6. CDR1 and CDR2 (germline): ENHRY, SYGVKD. The CDR3 loop is CAIAAGGSNYGYTF. CDR3 nucleotides: TGTGCCATCGCCGCAGGGGGGTCTAACTATGGCTACACCTTC.

The V gene is TRBV25-1, the J gene TRBJ1-4, with 10 bases aligning to TRBD1. The CDR3 loop spans 14 amino acids. Germline V gene sequence: CDR1 MGHDK, CDR2 SYGVNS. V dropped 5 bases and J dropped 11; count of bases not matched to a gene: 8. CDR3 nucleotide sequence: TGTGCCAGCAGTCCTCGGGACAGGGGAATTAAACTGTTTTTT. This gives the protein CASSPRDRGIKLFF.

This chain connects TRBV7-9 to TRBJ2-1; TRBD2 agrees at 9 bases. Germline V gives CDR1 SEHNR, CDR2 FQNEAQ (reference sequence). V gave up 5 bases and J gave up 2 bases; unmatched junction bases: 4. The CDR3 totals 15 residues. The CDR3 coding sequence is TGTGCCAGCAGCGCAGCGGGGGGCCCCTACAATGAGCAGTTCTTC. Translated: CASSAAGGPYNEQFF.

The chain carries TRBV19 and TRBJ1-6, with 7 nucleotides matching TRBD1. Germline CDR1 reads LNHDA; CDR2 reads SQIVND (reference sequence). V lost 3 bases and J lost 7; bases outside the gene matches: 0. The CDR3 has 13 residues. The CDR3 loop reads CASSMTGNSPLHF. The CDR3 coding sequence is TGTGCCAGTAGTATGACAGGGAATTCACCCCTCCACTTT.

This chain links TRBV6-2 or TRBV6-3 with TRBJ1-5; perhaps TRBD1 as D (5 bases). The CDR3 contains 15 residues. V was shortened by 2 bases and J by 6 bases, with 14 bases between the two germline ends. Germline lookup yields CDR1 MNHEY and CDR2 SVGEGT. For the CDR3, the DNA is TGTGCCAGCAGTTACGCCCCCGACAGCGGTCAGCCCCAGCATTTT. This gives the protein CASSYAPDSGQPQHF.

The J gene is TRBJ2-5, the V gene TRBV6-5; TRBD2 might be the D (5 bases). V lost 6 bases and J lost 0, with 14 bases in between. Germline-derived CDR1 and CDR2 are MNHEY and SVGAGI. The CDR3 is made up of 15 amino acids. In DNA form, the CDR3 reads TGTGCCAGCAGGGGAGCACTTGTGTACCAAGAGACCCAGTACTTC. It translates to CASRGALVYQETQYF.

This chain connects TRBV7-9 to TRBJ2-2, with D possibly TRBD2 on 6 matching bases. The CDR3 contains 14 residues. Deletions cut 11 bases from V and 5 bases from J, with 18 bases between. Germline loops: CDR1 SEHNR, CDR2 FQNEAQ (reference sequence). This CDR3 reads CAGTPAGGTGELFF. The CDR3 DNA sequence: TGTGCCGGGACTCCCGCCGGTGGGACCGGGGAGCTGTTTTTT.

This chain's CDR3 is CASRQGAGNTIYF. The CDR3 DNA reads TGTGCCAGCAGGCAAGGAGCTGGAAACACCATATATTTT. This sequence joins TRBV6-5 and TRBJ1-3; no reliable D call. Looked up from germline, CDR1 is MNHEY and CDR2 is SVGAGI. The CDR3 runs to 13 residues. V lost 6 bases and J 2 bases, leaving 8 bases between the germline ends.

The rearrangement uses TRBV5-1 and TRBJ1-4; 8 bases are shared with TRBD1. J lost 2 bases, V lost 4 bases, and 7 bases had no gene match. Germline-derived CDR1 and CDR2 are SGHRS and YFSETQ. The CDR3 totals 16 residues. The CDR3 sequence is CASSKTPGGTNEKLFF. The CDR3, as DNA: TGCGCCAGCAGCAAGACTCCAGGGGGCACTAATGAAAAACTGTTTTTT.

The chain recombines TRBV30 with TRBJ1-1; no firm D call. This CDR3 has 11 residues. CDR1 GTSNPN and CDR2 SVGIG come from the germline V gene (reference sequence). The DNA of the CDR3 is TGTGCGCGGGGAGTGAACACTGAAGCTTTCTTT. Protein: CARGVNTEAFF.

The V gene is TRBV5-1, the J gene TRBJ1-1, with 8 bases identical to TRBD1. Per germline, CDR1 SGHRS and CDR2 YFSETQ. The CDR3 spans 14 residues. V lost 3 bases, J lost 7 bases, and 8 bases stayed unmatched. DNA for the CDR3: TGCGCCAGCAGCTCGGGACAGGATTGGGGTGAAGCTTTCTTT. Translating it yields CASSSGQDWGEAFF. Variable domain in full (rest from reference TRBV5-1 and TRBJ1-1): KAGVTQTPRYLIKTRGQQVTLSCSPISGHRSVSWYQQTPGQGLQFLFEYFSETQRNKGNFPGRFSGRQFSNSRSEMNVSTLELGDSALYLCASSSGQDWGEAFFGQGTRLTVV.

The chain has TRBV9 and TRBJ1-5; unclear D gene. Germline V lookup: CDR1 SGDLS, CDR2 YYNGEE. V lost 1 base to trimming and J lost 0 bases, with 8 bases between them. This CDR3 is 15 amino acids long. The CDR3 spells CASSVTTDSNQPQHF. CDR3 DNA sequence: TGTGCCAGCAGCGTAACAACAGATAGCAATCAGCCCCAGCATTTT.

V gene TRBV7-8 combines with J gene TRBJ2-7; TRBD1 might be the D (6 bases). Trimming took 5 bases from V and 3 from J, leaving 8 bases between them. Germline V gene sequence: CDR1 SGHVS, CDR2 FQNEAQ. CDR3 length: 12 residues. The DNA for the CDR3 is TGTGCCAGCAGCCTACAGGGCTACGAGCAGTACTTC. Protein sequence: CASSLQGYEQYF.

The chain carries TRBV7-2 and TRBJ1-1, with no clear D. Looked up from germline, CDR1 is SGHTA and CDR2 is FQGNSA. The CDR3 length is 15 residues. V was cut by 0 bases and J by 5 bases, with 13 bases left in between. Here the CDR3 reads CASSLAGFGETEAFF. The DNA of the CDR3 is TGTGCCAGCAGCTTAGCTGGTTTCGGGGAAACTGAAGCTTTCTTT.

The V and J genes are TRBV3-1 (or the pseudogene TRBV3-2) and TRBJ1-6, with TRBD1 as a possible D gene (5 bases). This CDR3 has 18 residues. Germline V gene sequence: CDR1 LGHDT, CDR2 YNNKEL (reference sequence). Trimming pared 5 bases from V and 0 bases from J, leaving 17 bases between. The CDR3 reads CASSSRPGRDSYNSPLHF. The CDR3 DNA follows: TGTGCCAGCAGCTCGAGACCAGGGCGAGACTCCTATAATTCACCCCTCCACTTT.

The chain carries TRBV29-1 and TRBJ2-5; 13 bases map to TRBD2. V shed 7 bases and J 5 bases; nucleotides not matched to a gene: 16. The CDR3 loop spans 17 amino acids. CDR1 and CDR2 from the germline V gene are SQVTM and ANQGSEA. The CDR3 here is CSAFRTSGGHTRETQYF. The CDR3 DNA reads TGCAGCGCCTTTAGGACTAGCGGGGGCCATACCCGGGAGACCCAGTACTTC. The full variable domain, in which reference TRBV29-1 and TRBJ2-5 provide the parts outside the CDR3, is SAVISQKPSRDICQRGTSLTIQCQVDSQVTMMFWYRQQPGQSLTLIATANQGSEATYESGFVIDKFPISRPNLTFSTLTVSNMSPEDSSIYLCSAFRTSGGHTRETQYFGPGTRLLVL.

The rearrangement joins TRBV19 to TRBJ1-5; D remains ambiguous. Trimming took 2 bases from V and 4 from J, leaving 9 bases between them. CDR1 is LNHDA, CDR2 SQIVND, per germline (reference sequence). The CDR3 runs to 14 residues. The CDR3 nucleotides are TGTGCCAGTAGTATAAGAATGGTAAATCAGCCCCAGCATTTT. Translation: CASSIRMVNQPQHF.